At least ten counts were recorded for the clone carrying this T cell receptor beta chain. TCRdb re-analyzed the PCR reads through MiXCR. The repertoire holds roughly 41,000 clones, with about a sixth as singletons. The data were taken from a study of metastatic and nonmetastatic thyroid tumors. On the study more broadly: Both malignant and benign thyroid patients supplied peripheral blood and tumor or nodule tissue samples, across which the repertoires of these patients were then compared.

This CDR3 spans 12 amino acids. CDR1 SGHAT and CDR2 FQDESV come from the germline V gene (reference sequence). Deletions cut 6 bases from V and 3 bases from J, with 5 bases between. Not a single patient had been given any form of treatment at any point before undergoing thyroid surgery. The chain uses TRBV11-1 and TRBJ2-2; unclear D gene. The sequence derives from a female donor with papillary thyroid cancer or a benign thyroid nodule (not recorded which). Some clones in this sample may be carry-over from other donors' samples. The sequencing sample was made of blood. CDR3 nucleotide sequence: TGTGCCAGCAGAACGGACACCGGGGAGCTGTTTTTT. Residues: CASRTDTGELFF. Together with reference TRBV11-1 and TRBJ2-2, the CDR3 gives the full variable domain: EAEVAQSPRYKITEKSQAVAFWCDPISGHATLYWYRQILGQGPELLVQFQDESVVDDSQLPKDRFSAERLKGVDSTLKIQPAELGDSAMYLCASRTDTGELFFGEGSRLTVL.